Each of the 28 T cell receptor beta chains below was sequenced from the same sample in a study of beta chain features in type 1 diabetes. The entirety of the isolated RNA underwent reverse transcription, so expressed TCRB transcripts were sequenced. The data were produced by immunoSEQ multiplex PCR, yet TCRdb's version contains in-frame clones alone and is incomplete. Among nearly 700,000 clones listed, roughly 13% were seen once. Study-wide findings and caveats: When Type 1 diabetes patients were examined, their TCRB CDR3s proved moderately but significantly shorter in all four CD4+ subsets.

These TCRs' antigens remain unknown. The sequencing input was naive CD4+ T cells from blood. Every receptor here comes from a young man with type 1 diabetes.

This chain uses TRBV30 with TRBJ2-5, with TRBD1 matching over 7 bases. The CDR3 has 14 residues. V trimming: 8 bases; J trimming: 1 base; junction bases outside the gene matches: 10. Per the germline V gene, CDR1 is GTSNPN and CDR2 is SVGIG (reference sequence). The CDR3 reads CAINRGSIQETQYF. The DNA for the CDR3 is TGTGCCATTAACAGGGGCTCCATCCAAGAGACCCAGTACTTC.

This clone was detected only a few times. The chain couples TRBV28 to TRBJ2-4; possible D gene TRBD2, 5 bases. Deletions cut 3 bases from V and 0 bases from J, with 12 bases between. CDR1 and CDR2 from the germline V gene are MDHEN and SYDVKM. The CDR3 extends over 16 amino acids. CDR3 sequence reads: CASSLFGGLAKNIQYF. DNA for the CDR3: TGTGCCAGCAGTTTGTTTGGAGGATTAGCCAAAAACATTCAGTACTTC. Based on the CDR3 plus reference TRBV28 and TRBJ2-4, the full variable domain is DVKVTQSSRYLVKRTGEKVFLECVQDMDHENMFWYRQDPGLGLRLIYFSYDVKMKEKGDIPEGYSVSREKKERFSLILESASTNQTSMYLCASSLFGGLAKNIQYFGAGTRLSVL.

This clone was detected once. The chain couples TRBV6-5 to TRBJ2-5; D gene uncertain. CDR1 and CDR2 from the germline V gene are MNHEY and SVGAGI. With 5 bases removed from V and 7 bases from J, the gap between germline ends came to 11 bases. CDR3 size: 12 residues. Here the CDR3 reads CASSPRIGTQYF. CDR3 DNA: TGTGCCAGCAGTCCCAGAATAGGGACCCAGTACTTC.

The J gene is TRBJ2-5, the V gene TRBV10-3; no clear D gene. The length of the CDR3 is 12 residues. The V gene's germline CDR1 is ENHRY and CDR2 SYGVKD. V lost 2 bases and J lost 5, with 6 bases in between. CDR3: CAISERMETQYF. In nucleotides, the CDR3 is TGTGCCATCAGTGAGCGGATGGAGACCCAGTACTTC.

This clone was seen only a few times. The chain carries TRBV5-1 and TRBJ2-7; D is ambiguous. CDR3 size: 14 residues. V was pared by 2 bases and J by 5 bases, with 14 bases between. Germline loops: CDR1 SGHRS, CDR2 YFSETQ. CDR3 loop: CASSLGEARDEQYF. CDR3 coding DNA: TGCGCCAGCAGCTTAGGCGAAGCTCGGGACGAGCAGTACTTC.

This clone was counted a few times. The chain uses TRBV21-1 and TRBJ1-2. TRBV21-1 is a known pseudogene. This CDR3 region has 18 residues. CDR3 in DNA: TGTGCCAGCAGCAAAGAAGAGGGATCGGGAGACGAAGGGTCTGGCTACACCTTC. It specifies CASSKEEGSGDEGSGYTF.

This clone was detected only a few times. The rearrangement joins TRBV4-1 to TRBJ1-4; D gene ambiguous. The germline gives CDR1 MGHRA, CDR2 YSYEKL. With 5 bases removed from V and 1 base from J, the gap between germline ends came to 11 bases. This CDR3 region has 15 residues. Written as DNA, the CDR3 is TGCGCCAGCAGCGCCGCGGTCGGAACTAATGAAAAACTGTTTTTT. The encoded protein is CASSAAVGTNEKLFF.

The V and J genes are TRBV6-9 and TRBJ2-7; maybe TRBD2 (5 bases). The germline V and J ends were trimmed by 11 bases and 4 bases, with 6 bases remaining between them. In germline, CDR1 is MNHGY, CDR2 SVAAGI. The CDR3 covers 9 residues. This CDR3 is CAGEYEQYF. CDR3 DNA sequence: TGTGCCGGGGAGTACGAGCAGTACTTC.

The chain has TRBV7-9 and TRBJ2-7; no clear D gene. This CDR3 is built from 15 residues. Trimming stripped 1 base from V and 6 bases from J, with 16 bases between. Germline CDR1 SEHNR, CDR2 FQNEAQ (reference sequence). The DNA of the CDR3 is TGTGCCAGCAGCTTAGGGGATTGGAGTAGAGGCGAGCAGTACTTC. Protein sequence: CASSLGDWSRGEQYF.

The chain recombines TRBV19 with TRBJ1-2, with 8 bases lining up with TRBD1. This CDR3 has 12 amino acids. Trimming at V came to 9 bases and at J to 8 bases, leaving 8 bases not matched to a gene. Germline assignment: CDR1 LNHDA and CDR2 SQIVND (reference sequence). CDR3 sequence (DNA): TGTGCCAGCACGCAGGGGGCCGAGGGCTACACCTTC. Residues: CASTQGAEGYTF.

This rearrangement joins TRBV6-5 to TRBJ2-7; 8 nucleotides agree with TRBD2. The germline V gene encodes CDR1 MNHEY and CDR2 SVGAGI. The CDR3 loop spans 15 amino acids. Trimming at V came to 2 bases and at J to 6 bases, leaving 9 bases not matched to a gene. The CDR3 sequence is CASSYDRSGGIEQYF. DNA of the CDR3: TGTGCCAGCAGTTACGATCGGAGCGGGGGTATCGAGCAGTACTTC.

The table lists this clone with a few counts. The V gene is TRBV5-1, the J gene TRBJ2-3; TRBD1 matches at 8 bases. V was clipped by 2 bases and J by 0 bases; unmatched bases: 2. The CDR3 extends over 15 amino acids. Per germline, CDR1 SGHRS and CDR2 YFSETQ. The CDR3 is CASSFRTGSTDTQYF. Written as DNA, the CDR3 is TGCGCCAGCAGCTTTAGGACAGGGAGCACAGATACGCAGTATTTT.

The J gene is TRBJ2-3, the V gene TRBV25-1; tentatively, D is TRBD2 (7 bases). Trimming removed 4 bases from V and 3 bases from J, with 11 bases in between. The CDR3 extends over 14 amino acids. Germline CDR1 and CDR2: MGHDK and SYGVNS. Here the CDR3 DNA reads TGTGCCAGCAGTGCGGGGGGCGGAACAGATACGCAGTATTTT. It encodes CASSAGGGTDTQYF. Full variable domain (missing parts from reference TRBV25-1 and TRBJ2-3): EADIYQTPRYLVIGTGKKITLECSQTMGHDKMYWYQQDPGMELHLIHYSYGVNSTEKGDLSSESTVSRIRTEHFPLTLESARPSHTSQYLCASSAGGGTDTQYFGPGTRLTVL.

This sequence joins TRBV7-2 and TRBJ2-5; 7 nucleotides agree with TRBD2. V shed 8 bases and J 0 bases; nucleotides not matched to a gene: 6. The CDR3 runs 14 residues. Per germline, CDR1 SGHTA and CDR2 FQGNSA. The CDR3 bases are TGTGCCAGCCTCGAGAGCGGGAACCAAGAGACCCAGTACTTC. Encoded protein: CASLESGNQETQYF.

The chain recombines TRBV28 with TRBJ2-7, with 7 bases matching TRBD1. CDR1 and CDR2 (germline): MDHEN, SYDVKM. The CDR3 covers 15 residues. V dropped 6 bases and J dropped 2; count of bases not matched to a gene: 10. CDR3 in DNA: TGTGCCAGCAGCGGTGAGAAGGGGGCAACCTACGAGCAGTACTTC. The encoded protein is CASSGEKGATYEQYF.

This clone was picked up a small number of times. CDR3 bases: TGTGCCAGCAGCCAAGTATGGCGGGGGGGCACAGATACGCAGTATTTT. As protein: CASSQVWRGGTDTQYF. This sequence joins TRBV4-2 and TRBJ2-3, with TRBD2 matching over 8 bases. Trimming took 1 base from V and 1 from J; bases not matched to a gene: 4. The length of the CDR3 is 16 residues. Germline V gene data show CDR1 as LGHNA and CDR2 as YNFKEQ.

The rearrangement joins TRBV5-6 to TRBJ2-1, with 9 bases aligning to TRBD2. After removal of 3 bases from V and 3 bases from J, the junction contained 13 bases not matched to a gene. Per the germline V gene, CDR1 is SGHDT and CDR2 is YYEEEE. The length of the CDR3 is 18 residues. CDR3 sequence (DNA): TGTGCCAGCAGCTCCCCGTTTAGCGGGGGACCCAACTACAATGAGCAGTTCTTC. It codes for CASSSPFSGGPNYNEQFF. Full variable domain (rest looked up from reference TRBV5-6 and TRBJ2-1): DAGVTQSPTHLIKTRGQQVTLRCSPKSGHDTVSWYQQALGQGPQFIFQYYEEEERQRGNFPDRFSGHQFPNYSSELNVNALLLGDSALYLCASSSPFSGGPNYNEQFFGPGTRLTVL.

The chain couples TRBV4-1 to TRBJ2-5; maybe TRBD2 (6 bases). Trimming removed 2 bases from V and 5 bases from J, with 12 bases in between. There are 14 residues in the CDR3. CDR1 and CDR2 (germline): MGHRA, YSYEKL. In DNA form, the CDR3 reads TGCGCCAGCAGCCAAAGATCGGGGGTGGAGACCCAGTACTTC. Its translation is CASSQRSGVETQYF.

This clone was counted between two and nine times. This rearrangement joins TRBV5-6 to TRBJ2-6; the D gene is possibly TRBD2 (5 bases). CDR3 size: 15 residues. Between the trimmed V and J ends, which lost 4 bases and 0 bases, there was a span of 8 bases. In germline, CDR1 is SGHDT, CDR2 YYEEEE. The CDR3 region is CASSPGSSGANVLTF. DNA of the CDR3: TGTGCCAGCAGCCCGGGAAGCTCTGGGGCCAACGTCCTGACTTTC.

Points on this clone: Other DNA sequences in this sample translate to the same CDR3. V is TRBV9 and J is TRBJ2-7; no reliable D call. V was pared by 0 bases and J by 0 bases, with 4 bases between. The V gene's germline CDR1 is SGDLS and CDR2 YYNGEE. The CDR3 has 13 residues. This CDR3 is CASSVAPSYEQYF. CDR3 in DNA: TGTGCCAGCAGCGTAGCTCCCTCCTACGAGCAGTACTTC.

The chain uses TRBV15 and TRBJ1-2, with D perhaps matching TRBD1 (6 bases). This CDR3 spans 13 amino acids. The germline gives CDR1 LNHNV, CDR2 YYDKDF (reference sequence). Trimming stripped 5 bases from V and 2 bases from J, with 9 bases between. The CDR3 DNA sequence: TGTGCCACCAGCCGGGACACAAACTATGGCTACACCTTC. This codes for CATSRDTNYGYTF. Together with reference TRBV15 and TRBJ1-2, the CDR3 gives the full variable domain: DAMVIQNPRYQVTQFGKPVTLSCSQTLNHNVMYWYQQKSSQAPKLLFHYYDKDFNNEADTPDNFQSRRPNTSFCFLDIRSPGLGDTAMYLCATSRDTNYGYTFGSGTRLTVV.

About this clone itself: With a much larger clone just one base away, this may be a read error. This same CDR3 is encoded by further DNA sequences in the sample. The chain has TRBV5-6 and TRBJ2-3; no clear D. The germline V gene has CDR1 SGHDT and CDR2 YYEEEE. The CDR3 loop spans 11 amino acids. Trimming took 0 bases from V and 6 from J, leaving 2 bases between them. CDR3 sequence: CASSLGDTQYF. Written as DNA, the CDR3 is TGTGCCAGCAGCTTGGGGGATACGCAGTATTTT.

Points on this clone: The sample has other DNA sequences that encode this CDR3 too. The rearrangement links TRBV30 to TRBJ2-7, with 9 bases matching TRBD1. Trimming removed 0 bases from V and 1 base from J; junction bases left unmatched: 4. Per the germline V gene, CDR1 is GTSNPN and CDR2 is SVGIG (reference sequence). The CDR3 has 15 amino acids. DNA for the CDR3: TGTGCCTGGAGTGTAGGGACAGGGTCTTCCTACGAGCAGTACTTC. Translated: CAWSVGTGSSYEQYF.

V usage is TRBV14 and J usage is TRBJ2-2, with 7 bases that match TRBD1. The CDR3 has 16 residues. V gave up 4 bases and J gave up 2 bases; unmatched junction bases: 7. The germline CDR1 and CDR2 sequences are SGHDN and FVKESK. CDR3 in amino acids: CASSRRTGVNTGELFF. The CDR3 DNA is TGTGCCAGCAGCCGACGGACAGGAGTCAACACCGGGGAGCTGTTTTTT.

There are a few counts of this clone. V gene TRBV7-9 combines with J gene TRBJ1-3; D not resolved. V was trimmed by 3 bases and J by 0 bases, leaving 6 bases between them. In germline, CDR1 is SEHNR, CDR2 FQNEAQ (reference sequence). This CDR3 spans 14 amino acids. The CDR3 loop reads CASSLRNSGNTIYF. DNA for the CDR3: TGTGCCAGCAGCTTGAGGAACTCTGGAAACACCATATATTTT. The full variable domain, with the rest looked up from reference TRBV7-9 and TRBJ1-3, is DTGVSQNPRHKITKRGQNVTFRCDPISEHNRLYWYRQTLGQGPEFLTYFQNEAQLEKSRLLSDRFSAERPKGSFSTLEIQRTEQGDSAMYLCASSLRNSGNTIYFGEGSWLTVV.

V gene TRBV25-1 combines with J gene TRBJ2-7, with D unresolved. Germline V CDR1 and CDR2: MGHDK, SYGVNS. This CDR3 is 15 amino acids long. The V end lost 1 base, the J end lost 2 bases, and 12 bases lay between the germline ends. CDR3 nucleotide sequence: TGTGCCAGCAGTGAATCCCCCAGTTTTACCTACGAGCAGTACTTC. Protein sequence: CASSESPSFTYEQYF.

In nucleotides, the CDR3 is TGTGCCAGCAGCGAGACAGGAAATGAAAAACTGTTTTTT. Translated: CASSETGNEKLFF. The V call is TRBV9, the J call TRBJ1-4; possibly TRBD1 for D (6 bases). Germline values: CDR1 SGDLS, CDR2 YYNGEE. CDR3 length equals 13 residues. Deletions cut 3 bases from V and 5 bases from J, with 8 bases between.

A few counts support this clone. The chain links TRBV27 to TRBJ1-4; possibly TRBD1 for D (6 bases). V lost 0 bases to trimming and J lost 7 bases, with 15 bases between them. In germline, CDR1 is MNHEY, CDR2 SMNVEV (reference sequence). The CDR3 totals 16 residues. CDR3: CASSLSGTPSGEKLFF. The CDR3 DNA reads as TGTGCCAGCAGTTTATCGGGGACACCTTCGGGTGAAAAACTGTTTTTT.